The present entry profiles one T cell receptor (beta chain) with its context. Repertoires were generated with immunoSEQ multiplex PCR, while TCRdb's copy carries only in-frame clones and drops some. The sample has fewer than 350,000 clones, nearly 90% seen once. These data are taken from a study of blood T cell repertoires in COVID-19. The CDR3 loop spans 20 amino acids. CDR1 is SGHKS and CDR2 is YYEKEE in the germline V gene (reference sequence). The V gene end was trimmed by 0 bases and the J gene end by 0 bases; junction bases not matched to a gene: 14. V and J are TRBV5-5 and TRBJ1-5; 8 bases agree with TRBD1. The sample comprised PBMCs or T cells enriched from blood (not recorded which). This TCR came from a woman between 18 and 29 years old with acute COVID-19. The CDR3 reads CASSLGRQGALGYSNQPQHF. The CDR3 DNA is TGTGCCAGCAGCTTGGGAAGGCAGGGGGCTTTGGGGTATAGCAATCAGCCCCAGCATTTT. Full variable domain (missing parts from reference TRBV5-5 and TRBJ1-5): DAGVTQSPTHLIKTRGQQVTLRCSPISGHKSVSWYQQVLGQGPQFIFQYYEKEERGRGNFPDRFSARQFPNYSSELNVNALLLGDSALYLCASSLGRQGALGYSNQPQHFGDGTRLSIL.